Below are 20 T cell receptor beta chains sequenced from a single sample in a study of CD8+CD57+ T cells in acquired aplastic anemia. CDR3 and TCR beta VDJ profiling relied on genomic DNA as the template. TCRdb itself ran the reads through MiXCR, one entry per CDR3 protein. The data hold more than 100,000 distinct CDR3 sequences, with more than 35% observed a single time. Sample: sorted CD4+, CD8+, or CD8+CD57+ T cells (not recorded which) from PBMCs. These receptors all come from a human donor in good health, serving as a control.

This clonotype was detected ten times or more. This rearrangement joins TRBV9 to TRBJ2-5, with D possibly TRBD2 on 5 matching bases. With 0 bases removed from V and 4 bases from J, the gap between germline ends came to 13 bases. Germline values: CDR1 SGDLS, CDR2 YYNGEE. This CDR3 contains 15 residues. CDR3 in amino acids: CASSVDSGRGETQYF. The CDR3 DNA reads TGTGCCAGCAGCGTAGACTCAGGACGGGGAGAGACCCAGTACTTC.

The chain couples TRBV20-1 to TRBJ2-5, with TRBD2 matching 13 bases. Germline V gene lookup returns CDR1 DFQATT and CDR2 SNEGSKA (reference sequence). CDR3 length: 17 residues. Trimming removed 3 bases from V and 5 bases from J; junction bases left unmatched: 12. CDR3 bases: TGCAGTGCTAGTCAACTAGCGGGGGGGGTTTGGGCGGAGACCCAGTACTTC. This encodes CSASQLAGGVWAETQYF.

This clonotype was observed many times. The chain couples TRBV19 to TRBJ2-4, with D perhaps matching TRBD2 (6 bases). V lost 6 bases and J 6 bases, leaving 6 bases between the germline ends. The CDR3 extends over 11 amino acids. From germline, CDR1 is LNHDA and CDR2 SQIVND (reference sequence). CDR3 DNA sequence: TGTGCCAGTAGGCGGGGAAACATTCAGTACTTC. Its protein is CASRRGNIQYF.

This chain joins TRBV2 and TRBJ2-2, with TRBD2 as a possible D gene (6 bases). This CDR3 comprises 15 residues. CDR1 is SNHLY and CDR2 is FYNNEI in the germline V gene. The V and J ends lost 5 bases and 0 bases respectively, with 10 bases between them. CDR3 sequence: CASSMTRANTGELFF. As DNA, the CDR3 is TGTGCCAGCAGTATGACTAGAGCGAACACCGGGGAGCTGTTTTTT.

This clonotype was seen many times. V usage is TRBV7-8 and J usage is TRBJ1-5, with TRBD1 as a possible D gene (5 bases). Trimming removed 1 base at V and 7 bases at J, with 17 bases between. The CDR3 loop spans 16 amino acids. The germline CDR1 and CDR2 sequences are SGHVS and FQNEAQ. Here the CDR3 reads CASSLEAVGVGQPQHF. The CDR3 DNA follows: TGTGCCAGCAGCTTAGAAGCTGTGGGGGTGGGCCAGCCCCAGCATTTT.

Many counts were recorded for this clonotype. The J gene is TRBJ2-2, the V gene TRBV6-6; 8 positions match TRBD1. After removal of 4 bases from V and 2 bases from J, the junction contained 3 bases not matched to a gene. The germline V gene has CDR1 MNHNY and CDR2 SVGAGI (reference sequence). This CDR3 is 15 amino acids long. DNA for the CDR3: TGTGCCAGCAGTTCCTCAGGGGGCAACACCGGGGAGCTGTTTTTT. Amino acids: CASSSSGGNTGELFF.

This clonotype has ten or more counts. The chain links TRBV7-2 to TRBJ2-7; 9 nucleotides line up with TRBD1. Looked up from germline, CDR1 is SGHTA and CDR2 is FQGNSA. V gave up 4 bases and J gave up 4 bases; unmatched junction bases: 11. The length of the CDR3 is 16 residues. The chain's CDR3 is CASSWGGGQGPYEQYF. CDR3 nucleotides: TGTGCCAGCAGCTGGGGAGGAGGACAGGGGCCATACGAGCAGTACTTC. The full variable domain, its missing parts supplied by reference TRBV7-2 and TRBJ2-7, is GAGVSQSPSNKVTEKGKDVELRCDPISGHTALYWYRQSLGQGLEFLIYFQGNSAPDKSGLPSDRFSAERTGGSVSTLTIQRTQQEDSAVYLCASSWGGGQGPYEQYFGPGTRLTVT.

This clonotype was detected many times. CDR3 residues: CASSLYRGRSNEQFF. The CDR3 DNA follows: TGCGCCAGCAGCCTCTATAGAGGGCGTTCGAATGAGCAGTTCTTC. The chain joins TRBV4-1 to TRBJ2-1, with D possibly matching TRBD2 (5 bases). The CDR3 extends over 15 amino acids. Germline V gene sequence: CDR1 MGHRA, CDR2 YSYEKL. Trimming cost V 4 bases and J 7 bases, with 17 bases left between them.

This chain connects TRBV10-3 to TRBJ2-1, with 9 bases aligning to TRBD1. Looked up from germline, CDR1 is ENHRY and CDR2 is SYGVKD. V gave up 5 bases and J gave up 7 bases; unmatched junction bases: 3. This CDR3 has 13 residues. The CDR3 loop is CAISYGTGNEQFF. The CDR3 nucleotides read TGTGCCATCAGTTACGGGACAGGGAATGAGCAGTTCTTC.

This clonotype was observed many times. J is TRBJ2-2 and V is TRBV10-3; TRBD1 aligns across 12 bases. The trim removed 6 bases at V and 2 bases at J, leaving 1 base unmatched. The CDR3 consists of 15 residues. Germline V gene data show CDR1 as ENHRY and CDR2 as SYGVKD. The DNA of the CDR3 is TGTGCCATCAGGGGGACAGGGGGCAACACCGGGGAGCTGTTTTTT. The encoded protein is CAIRGTGGNTGELFF.

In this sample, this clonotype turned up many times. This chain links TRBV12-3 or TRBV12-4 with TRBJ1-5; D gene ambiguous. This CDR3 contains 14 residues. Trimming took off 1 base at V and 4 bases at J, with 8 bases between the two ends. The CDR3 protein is CASSLGQQNQPQHF. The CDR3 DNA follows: TGTGCCAGCAGTTTAGGGCAGCAAAATCAGCCCCAGCATTTT.

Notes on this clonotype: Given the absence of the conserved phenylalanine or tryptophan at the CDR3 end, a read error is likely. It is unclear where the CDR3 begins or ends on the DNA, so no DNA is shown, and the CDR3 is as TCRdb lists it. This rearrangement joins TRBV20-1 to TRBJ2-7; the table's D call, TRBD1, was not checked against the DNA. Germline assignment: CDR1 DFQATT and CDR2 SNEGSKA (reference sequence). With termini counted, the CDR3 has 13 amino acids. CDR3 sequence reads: CSALPGQGTQRYL.

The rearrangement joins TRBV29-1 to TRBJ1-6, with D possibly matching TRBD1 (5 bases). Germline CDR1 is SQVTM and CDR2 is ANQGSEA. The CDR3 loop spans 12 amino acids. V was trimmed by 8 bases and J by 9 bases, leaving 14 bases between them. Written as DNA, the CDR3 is TGCAGCCGGTCGGGGCTCGGTTCACCCCTCCACTTT. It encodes CSRSGLGSPLHF. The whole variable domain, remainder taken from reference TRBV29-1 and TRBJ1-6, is SAVISQKPSRDICQRGTSLTIQCQVDSQVTMMFWYRQQPGQSLTLIATANQGSEATYESGFVIDKFPISRPNLTFSTLTVSNMSPEDSSIYLCSRSGLGSPLHFGNGTRLTVT.

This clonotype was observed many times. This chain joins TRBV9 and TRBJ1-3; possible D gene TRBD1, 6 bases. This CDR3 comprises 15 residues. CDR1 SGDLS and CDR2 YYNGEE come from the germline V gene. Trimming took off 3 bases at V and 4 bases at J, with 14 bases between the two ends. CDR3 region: CASSAGDRAGNTIYF. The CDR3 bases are TGTGCCAGCAGCGCAGGGGATCGGGCGGGAAACACCATATATTTT.

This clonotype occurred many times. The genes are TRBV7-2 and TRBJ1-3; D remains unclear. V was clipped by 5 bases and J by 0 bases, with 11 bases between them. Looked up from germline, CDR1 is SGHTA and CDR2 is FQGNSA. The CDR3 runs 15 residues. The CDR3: CASSPPSVSGNTIYF. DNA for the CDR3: TGTGCCAGCAGCCCGCCGTCCGTCTCTGGAAACACCATATATTTT.

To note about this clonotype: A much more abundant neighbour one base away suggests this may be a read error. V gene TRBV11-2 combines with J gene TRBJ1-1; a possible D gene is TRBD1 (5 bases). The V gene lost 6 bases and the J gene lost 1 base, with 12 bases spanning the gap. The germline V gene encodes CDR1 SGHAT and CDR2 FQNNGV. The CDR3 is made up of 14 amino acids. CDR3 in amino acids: CASSVTDRNTEAFF. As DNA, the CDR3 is TGTGCCAGCAGTGTGACTGACAGGAACACTGAAGCTTTCTTT.

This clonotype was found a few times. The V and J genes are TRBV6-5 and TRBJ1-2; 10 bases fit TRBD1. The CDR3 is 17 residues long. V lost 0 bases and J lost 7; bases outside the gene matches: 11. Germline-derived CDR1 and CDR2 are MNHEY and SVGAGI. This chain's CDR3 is CASSYSGTGASRGGYTF. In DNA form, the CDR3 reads TGTGCCAGCAGTTACTCCGGGACAGGGGCCTCCAGGGGTGGCTACACCTTC.

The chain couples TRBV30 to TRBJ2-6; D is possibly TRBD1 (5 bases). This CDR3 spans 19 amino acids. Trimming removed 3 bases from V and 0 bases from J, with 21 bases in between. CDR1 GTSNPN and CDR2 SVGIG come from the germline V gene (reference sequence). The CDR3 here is CAWRRRGINPSSGANVLTF. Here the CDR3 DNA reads TGTGCCTGGAGAAGAAGGGGAATTAATCCCTCCTCTGGGGCCAACGTCCTGACTTTC. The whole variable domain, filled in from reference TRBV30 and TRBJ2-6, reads SQTIHQWPATLVQPVGSPLSLECTVEGTSNPNLYWYRQAAGRGLQLLFYSVGIGQISSEVPQNLSASRPQDRQFILSSKKLLLSDSGFYLCAWRRRGINPSSGANVLTFGAGSRLTVL.

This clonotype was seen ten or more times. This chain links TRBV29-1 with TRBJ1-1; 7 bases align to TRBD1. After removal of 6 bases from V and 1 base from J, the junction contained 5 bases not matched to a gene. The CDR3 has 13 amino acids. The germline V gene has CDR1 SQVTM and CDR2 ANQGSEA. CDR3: CSVGGQPNTEAFF. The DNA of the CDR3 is TGCAGCGTCGGGGGACAGCCGAACACTGAAGCTTTCTTT.

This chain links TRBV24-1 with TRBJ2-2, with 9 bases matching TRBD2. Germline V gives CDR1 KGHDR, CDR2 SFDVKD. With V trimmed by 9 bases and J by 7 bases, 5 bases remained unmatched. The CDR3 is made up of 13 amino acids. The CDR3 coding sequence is TGTGCCACCGAGCGGGAGGATATCGGGGAGCTGTTTTTT. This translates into CATEREDIGELFF.